The 15 T cell receptor beta chains in this list originate from one sample, sequenced in a study of untreated major depressive disorder. Broader study findings: CD4+ T cells from depressed patients used TRBV05-01 (Vbeta 5.1) more often than controls.

No antigen has been assigned to these receptors. Some clones are missing from TCRdb's copy, which holds only in-frame ones; the method was immunoSEQ multiplex PCR. Here the sample spans about 15,000 clones, around 90% being singletons. Sequenced input: CD4+ T cells from PBMCs. These receptors originate from a man aged 25 to 40 with major depressive disorder.

The gene calls are TRBV29-1 and TRBJ2-2; D is possibly TRBD1 (6 bases). Germline assignment: CDR1 SQVTM and CDR2 ANQGSEA. V was pared by 1 base and J by 5 bases, with 11 bases between. The CDR3 spans 14 residues. Here the CDR3 reads CSVEGGTYTGELFF. CDR3 in DNA: TGCAGCGTTGAAGGGGGGACATATACCGGGGAGCTGTTTTTT.

V and J are TRBV9 and TRBJ2-2, with D perhaps matching TRBD2 (5 bases). The CDR3 consists of 14 residues. Germline-derived CDR1 and CDR2 are SGDLS and YYNGEE. V lost 1 base and J 5 bases, leaving 9 bases between the germline ends. Written as DNA, the CDR3 is TGTGCCAGCAGCGTATCCGGGGATACCGGGGAGCTGTTTTTT. Translated: CASSVSGDTGELFF.

The V and J genes are TRBV9 and TRBJ1-5; TRBD1 is a possible D gene (5 bases). CDR1 is SGDLS, CDR2 YYNGEE, per germline. The CDR3 has 18 amino acids. The V end was cut by 0 bases, the J end by 5 bases, with 21 bases between. The CDR3 sequence: CASSVEARQPHKDQPQHF. The CDR3, as DNA: TGTGCCAGCAGCGTAGAAGCGAGACAGCCGCACAAGGATCAGCCCCAGCATTTT.

The chain uses TRBV5-4 and TRBJ1-4; maybe TRBD1 (5 bases). The CDR3 is 16 residues long. CDR1 and CDR2 (germline): SGHNT, YYREEE (reference sequence). With 4 bases removed from V and 7 bases from J, the gap between germline ends came to 20 bases. DNA of the CDR3: TGTGCCAGCAGCGCATTGCCGACAGACGTTATTGAAAAACTGTTTTTT. Translated, it gives CASSALPTDVIEKLFF.

This clone showed up just a few times. The V and J genes are TRBV19 and TRBJ1-2; D is perhaps TRBD1 (5 bases). This CDR3 comprises 14 residues. V shed 5 bases and J shed 3 bases, with 13 bases lying between them. Germline assignment: CDR1 LNHDA and CDR2 SQIVND (reference sequence). As DNA, the CDR3 is TGTGCCAGTAGTCCCACCGGGACCTACTATGGCTACACCTTC. Encoded protein: CASSPTGTYYGYTF.

The V and J genes are TRBV2 and TRBJ1-2; no clear D gene. The CDR3 is made up of 13 amino acids. Germline CDR1 SNHLY, CDR2 FYNNEI. V dropped 2 bases and J dropped 2 bases, with 6 bases sitting between them. The CDR3 DNA follows: TGTGCCAGCAGTGAAAGAGAAAACTATGGCTACACCTTC. Translation: CASSERENYGYTF.

In this sample, this clone turned up once. The chain is built from TRBV21-1 and TRBJ2-2. TRBV21-1 is a pseudogene segment. CDR3 size: 13 residues. DNA for the CDR3: TGTGCCAGCATGAGGGGTCTGATCGGGGAGCTGTTTTTT. This gives the protein CASMRGLIGELFF.

V gene TRBV2 combines with J gene TRBJ2-7, with D maybe TRBD1 (6 bases). There are 14 residues in the CDR3. V lost 4 bases and J 2 bases, leaving 12 bases between the germline ends. The germline CDR1 and CDR2 sequences are SNHLY and FYNNEI. Here the CDR3 reads CASSVEGGPYEQYF. The CDR3 DNA sequence: TGTGCCAGCAGTGTGGAAGGGGGACCCTACGAGCAGTACTTC.

This clone was counted a single time. The chain employs TRBV18 and TRBJ2-5; 7 nucleotides line up with TRBD1. Looked up from germline, CDR1 is KGHSH and CDR2 is LQKENI. Unmatched junction bases numbered 6, after V lost 6 bases and J lost 5 bases. The CDR3 covers 13 residues. Here the CDR3 reads CASSKTGPETQYF. CDR3 nucleotides: TGTGCCAGCTCGAAGACAGGGCCGGAGACCCAGTACTTC.

This rearrangement joins TRBV18 to TRBJ2-5; 8 bases map to TRBD1. With 3 bases clipped from V and 5 bases from J, the junction kept 5 bases outside the gene matches. The CDR3 is 14 amino acids. Germline V lookup: CDR1 KGHSH, CDR2 LQKENI. The CDR3 region has the DNA TGTGCCAGCTCACCGGACAGGGTCCGGGAGACCCAGTACTTC. It translates to CASSPDRVRETQYF. Filled out from reference TRBV18 and TRBJ2-5, the complete variable domain reads NAGVMQNPRHLVRRRGQEARLRCSPMKGHSHVYWYRQLPEEGLKFMVYLQKENIIDESGMPKERFSAEFPKEGPSILRIQQVVRGDSAAYFCASSPDRVRETQYFGPGTRLLVL.

The rearrangement joins TRBV6-5 to TRBJ1-1; D call uncertain. V was cut by 5 bases and J by 1 base, with 8 bases left in between. This CDR3 is built from 13 residues. CDR1 is MNHEY, CDR2 SVGAGI, per germline. In DNA form, the CDR3 reads TGTGCCAGCAGTCTTCGGTGGAACACTGAAGCTTTCTTT. This translates into CASSLRWNTEAFF.

The V and J genes are TRBV4-2 and TRBJ1-3; D gene ambiguous. Trimming removed 1 base at V and 8 bases at J, with 18 bases between. The CDR3 runs to 16 residues. The V gene's germline CDR1 is LGHNA and CDR2 YNFKEQ. The CDR3 bases are TGTGCCAGCAGCCAAGTCGGGTGGGTCCCGGAGGACACCATATATTTT. Its translation: CASSQVGWVPEDTIYF.

V gene TRBV19 combines with J gene TRBJ2-7, with 8 bases lining up with TRBD1. The CDR3 length is 13 residues. Trimming took 9 bases from V and 6 from J; bases not matched to a gene: 10. CDR1 LNHDA and CDR2 SQIVND come from the germline V gene (reference sequence). The CDR3 bases are TGTGCCAGCGGACAGGGCCGCCTAGGCGAGCAGTACTTC. Translation gives CASGQGRLGEQYF.

J is TRBJ1-6 and V is TRBV5-1; tentatively, D is TRBD1 (5 bases). The CDR3 extends over 20 amino acids. Trimming stripped 0 bases from V and 2 bases from J, with 21 bases between. CDR1 is SGHRS and CDR2 is YFSETQ in the germline V gene. The CDR3 DNA reads TGCGCCAGCAGCTTGGCCGTCAGGGAGGAAGGTGTGCCCTATAATTCACCCCTCCACTTT. Translating gives CASSLAVREEGVPYNSPLHF.

CDR3 protein: CASSYLRGDEQYF. The CDR3 coding sequence is TGTGCCAGCAGTTATTTGAGGGGCGACGAGCAGTACTTC. The chain carries TRBV6-5 and TRBJ2-7; D possibly matches TRBD1 or TRBD2 (5 bases each). Germline V CDR1 and CDR2: MNHEY, SVGAGI. Trimming took 3 bases from V and 5 from J, leaving 11 bases between them. The CDR3 covers 13 residues.